The rows below give T cell receptor beta chains drawn from one sample of a study of blood T cell repertoires in COVID-19. Libraries were prepared by immunoSEQ multiplex PCR; TCRdb keeps only in-frame clonotypes and omits some of them. This table holds some 71,000 clones, under 90% found once. Sequencing used peripheral blood. The receptors originated from a middle-aged man with COVID-19, enrolled during active disease. The conserved cysteine and the conserved F or W are not part of the CDR3 here. Fields, in order: V gene, J gene, CDR3 protein.

>TRBV7-3|TRBJ1-2
ASSRGQGANYGYT
>TRBV18|TRBJ2-1
ASSNGGAYNEQF
>TRBV6-6|TRBJ2-7
ASRLAGNKGVYEQY
>TRBV11-2|TRBJ2-1
ASSLVAGSHNEQF
>TRBV6-5|TRBJ1-1
ASSYTGSEAF
>TRBV6-5|TRBJ1-6
ASRPGQARSPLH
>TRBV5-4|TRBJ2-3
ASSKGLAGIDTQY
>TRBV4-1|TRBJ2-3
ASSQDDRGLTDTQY
>TRBV5-6|TRBJ1-3
ASSLVGPTGNTIY
>TRBV10-1|TRBJ2-1
ASEGGGPAGNEQF
>TRBV7-2|TRBJ2-7
ASSFRDNYEQY
>TRBV5-1|TRBJ1-4
ASSAQTGFNEKLF
>TRBV19|TRBJ2-1
ASSTPGQGYDEQF
>TRBV5-6|TRBJ2-1
ASSQTSGGVSIHNEQF
>TRBV30|TRBJ2-7
AWSGIRYEQY
>TRBV5-4|TRBJ2-2
ASSRDSARNTGELF
>TRBV7-2|TRBJ2-4
ASSHRLAEAKNIQY
>TRBV6-6|TRBJ2-7
ASRTGLLYYEQY
>TRBV5-6|TRBJ2-3
ASSSPSTDTQY
>TRBV12-5|TRBJ2-1
ASGSRPGGRNEQF
>TRBV14|TRBJ1-2
ASSQDSDRVRGYT
>TRBV2|TRBJ1-5
ASRPGGSGPQH
>TRBV18|TRBJ2-5
ASSRGQQETQY
>TRBV5-4|TRBJ1-1
ASSLGHLNTEAF
>TRBV7-2|TRBJ1-2
ASSLDWGQERD